Sequencing of this T cell receptor beta chain was carried out in a study of OX40 agonist ivuxolimab in advanced cancers. The V gene's germline CDR1 is SEHNR and CDR2 FQNEAQ (reference sequence). After removal of 3 bases from V and 4 bases from J, the junction contained 4 bases not matched to a gene. The CDR3 contains 16 residues. Data came from immunoSEQ multiplex PCR; TCRdb stores just in-frame clones and leaves some out. Of approximately 160,000 clones listed, 94% are singletons. Autoimmune disease history or systemic immunosuppression excluded patients. The rearrangement joins TRBV7-9 to TRBJ2-2, with 11 bases identical to TRBD2. The specimen was CD4+ or CD8+ T cells sorted from blood, collected in a trial of the OX40 agonist ivuxolimab. The receptor was isolated from an adult with an advanced solid tumor such as melanoma, head and neck, liver or kidney cancer. CDR3 residues: CASSLALAGGTGELFF. For the CDR3, the DNA is TGTGCCAGCAGCTTGGCTCTAGCGGGAGGCACCGGGGAGCTGTTTTTT. The full variable domain, in which reference TRBV7-9 and TRBJ2-2 provide the parts outside the CDR3, is DTGVSQNPRHKITKRGQNVTFRCDPISEHNRLYWYRQTLGQGPEFLTYFQNEAQLEKSRLLSDRFSAERPKGSFSTLEIQRTEQGDSAMYLCASSLALAGGTGELFFGEGSRLTVL.